This entry lists 20 T cell receptor beta chains sequenced from one sample in a study of cytomegalovirus exposure and HLA in healthy donors. Amplification used 60 Vbeta primers and 13 Jbeta primers. The repertoire was sequenced with immunoSEQ multiplex PCR; TCRdb's copy has only in-frame clones and lacks some. The table has roughly 50,000 clones, about 69% seen once. The sample was PBMCs. The receptor set was obtained from a man aged 25-45 years in good health and CMV-seropositive.

This chain joins TRBV10-3 and TRBJ2-7; D gene ambiguous. Trimming left V 8 bases short and J 6 bases short, with 17 bases between. Germline CDR1 reads ENHRY; CDR2 reads SYGVKD. The CDR3 runs to 13 residues. The CDR3, as DNA: TGTGCCATCCTGTCGAGCGATTCCAGCGAGCAGTACTTC. Translated, it gives CAILSSDSSEQYF.

The chain uses TRBV9 and TRBJ2-5; TRBD1 might be the D (6 bases). V lost 3 bases, J lost 2 bases, and 11 bases lay in between. There are 14 residues in the CDR3. CDR1 SGDLS and CDR2 YYNGEE come from the germline V gene. The CDR3 DNA reads TGTGCCAGCAGCGCCCAGGGGCTGCAAGAGACCCAGTACTTC. Protein: CASSAQGLQETQYF.

V and J are TRBV9 and TRBJ2-5, with a tentative D call TRBD2 (6 bases). The CDR3 runs 15 residues. CDR1 is SGDLS and CDR2 is YYNGEE in the germline V gene. Trimming removed 4 bases at V and 5 bases at J, with 18 bases between. CDR3 amino acids: CASSLTEGNFETQYF. The CDR3 coding sequence is TGTGCCAGCAGCCTAACGGAGGGTAACTTTGAGACCCAGTACTTC.

This clone was seen a handful of times. V usage is TRBV19 and J usage is TRBJ1-2; 9 bases are a match to TRBD1. V trimming: 5 bases; J trimming: 4 bases; junction bases outside the gene matches: 14. The CDR3 spans 17 residues. In germline, CDR1 is LNHDA, CDR2 SQIVND (reference sequence). The chain's CDR3 is CASSPSGQGGVGYGYTF. CDR3 in DNA: TGTGCCAGTAGTCCCTCGGGACAGGGAGGAGTGGGCTATGGCTACACCTTC.

This sequence joins TRBV28 and TRBJ2-7; 8 positions agree with TRBD1. V lost 6 bases to trimming and J lost 4 bases; unmatched junction nucleotides: 8. The CDR3 length is 14 residues. In germline, CDR1 is MDHEN, CDR2 SYDVKM. The CDR3 is CASSLGQGEYEQYF. CDR3 in DNA: TGTGCCAGCAGCCTTGGACAGGGAGAATACGAGCAGTACTTC.

The chain links TRBV6-6 to TRBJ1-1, with D uncertain. CDR1 and CDR2 from the germline V gene are MNHNY and SVGAGI (reference sequence). Trimming removed 2 bases at V and 11 bases at J, with 12 bases between. This CDR3 is 12 amino acids long. The CDR3 spells CASSYTGCGAFF. Here the CDR3 DNA reads TGTGCCAGCAGTTACACCGGGTGCGGGGCTTTCTTT.

The CDR3 spells CASSLLSGGAYEQYF. Here the CDR3 DNA reads TGTGCCAGCAGTTTATTAAGCGGGGGGGCTTACGAGCAGTACTTC. V is TRBV28 and J is TRBJ2-7, with 10 bases that match TRBD2. The CDR3 runs 15 residues. V shed 1 base, J shed 4 bases, and the junction held 4 bases outside the gene matches. The germline V gene encodes CDR1 MDHEN and CDR2 SYDVKM.

Only a few counts were recorded for this clone. The chain couples TRBV7-2 to TRBJ1-2; 10 nucleotides agree with TRBD1. Losses at the gene ends were 5 bases for V and 3 bases for J; bases not matched to a gene: 6. The germline V gene has CDR1 SGHTA and CDR2 FQGNSA. The length of the CDR3 is 15 residues. DNA of the CDR3: TGTGCCAGCAGCCTGAGGACAGGGGGATACTATGGCTACACCTTC. This codes for CASSLRTGGYYGYTF.

About this clone: An end of the junction does not agree with germline; a read error may underlie this. The J gene is TRBJ1-1, the V gene TRBV7-3, with D possibly being TRBD1 (6 bases). Germline values: CDR1 SGHTA, CDR2 FQGTGA. The length of the CDR3 is 15 residues. CDR3 DNA sequence: TGTGCCAGCAGCATAACCGGGACAACTAACACTGAAGCTTTCTTT. Its protein product is CASSITGTTNTEAFF.

The chain employs TRBV7-8 and TRBJ1-6; D remains unclear. The CDR3 length is 13 residues. The ends were cut back, 5 bases at V and 7 bases at J, with 9 bases in the middle. Germline V gene sequence: CDR1 SGHVS, CDR2 FQNEAQ. CDR3 nucleotides: TGTGCCAGCAGCATACGGGAGAATTCACCCCTCCACTTT. Its protein product is CASSIRENSPLHF.

The gene calls are TRBV28 and TRBJ1-3; 8 bases are a match to TRBD1. The V gene end was trimmed by 6 bases and the J gene end by 10 bases; junction bases not matched to a gene: 11. Germline-derived CDR1 and CDR2 are MDHEN and SYDVKM. The CDR3 runs 14 residues. In DNA form, the CDR3 reads TGTGCCAGCAGGACGGGACAGGCGACCGGGACCATATATTTT. Residues: CASRTGQATGTIYF. The full variable domain, in which reference TRBV28 and TRBJ1-3 provide the parts outside the CDR3, is DVKVTQSSRYLVKRTGEKVFLECVQDMDHENMFWYRQDPGLGLRLIYFSYDVKMKEKGDIPEGYSVSREKKERFSLILESASTNQTSMYLCASRTGQATGTIYFGEGSWLTVV.

The chain joins TRBV7-2 to TRBJ1-2, with TRBD1 as a possible D gene (5 bases). Germline CDR1 reads SGHTA; CDR2 reads FQGNSA. V was trimmed by 6 bases and J by 8 bases, leaving 19 bases between them. The CDR3 runs to 14 residues. CDR3 sequence reads: CASRSQVAGWGYTF. The CDR3 DNA follows: TGTGCCAGCAGATCACAGGTGGCGGGATGGGGCTACACCTTC.

CDR3 sequence reads: CASSVAPADTQYF. In nucleotides, the CDR3 is TGTGCCAGCAGCGTAGCCCCAGCGGATACGCAGTATTTT. The chain recombines TRBV9 with TRBJ2-3; D is undetermined. V lost 0 bases and J 6 bases, leaving 8 bases between the germline ends. The CDR3 has 13 amino acids. The germline gives CDR1 SGDLS, CDR2 YYNGEE.

This clone has a handful of counts. Here the CDR3 DNA reads TGTGCCAGCGGACAGGGGAATGAAGCTTTCTTT. It encodes CASGQGNEAFF. This chain links TRBV6-6 with TRBJ1-1; TRBD1 matches at 9 bases. The germline V gene has CDR1 MNHNY and CDR2 SVGAGI (reference sequence). CDR3 length equals 11 residues. Trimming cost V 8 bases and J 7 bases; bases outside gene matches: 2.

The chain employs TRBV9 and TRBJ1-1, with no clear D. The CDR3 length is 14 residues. V was trimmed by 1 base and J by 0 bases, leaving 7 bases between them. Germline CDR1 reads SGDLS; CDR2 reads YYNGEE. The CDR3 protein is CASSVRDMNTEAFF. DNA of the CDR3: TGTGCCAGCAGCGTAAGAGATATGAACACTGAAGCTTTCTTT.

The chain is built from TRBV7-2 and TRBJ2-2; D may be TRBD2 (5 bases). CDR3 length equals 17 residues. The germline CDR1 and CDR2 sequences are SGHTA and FQGNSA. Trimming stripped 5 bases from V and 3 bases from J, with 19 bases between. The CDR3 DNA sequence: TGTGCCAGCAGCCCACCGGGGATCCGCATCTACACCGGGGAGCTGTTTTTT. It specifies CASSPPGIRIYTGELFF.

The chain recombines TRBV2 with TRBJ1-1, with TRBD1 identical over 10 bases. Germline V gives CDR1 SNHLY, CDR2 FYNNEI. This CDR3 is 15 amino acids long. The V segment lost 4 bases and the J segment 4 bases; nucleotides outside the gene matches: 6. CDR3 nucleotides: TGTGCCAGCAGTGGCCGGACAGGGGGGAGCACTGAAGCTTTCTTT. The encoded protein is CASSGRTGGSTEAFF. Filled out from reference TRBV2 and TRBJ1-1, the complete variable domain reads EPEVTQTPSHQVTQMGQEVILRCVPISNHLYFYWYRQILGQKVEFLVSFYNNEISEKSEIFDDQFSVERPDGSNFTLKIRSTKLEDSAMYFCASSGRTGGSTEAFFGQGTRLTVV.

The V gene is TRBV19, the J gene TRBJ1-1; no firm D call. Trimming pared 3 bases from V and 2 bases from J, leaving 7 bases between. This CDR3 contains 13 residues. Germline V gene sequence: CDR1 LNHDA, CDR2 SQIVND (reference sequence). The CDR3 sequence is CASSITVNTEAFF. The CDR3 region has the DNA TGTGCCAGTAGTATTACAGTAAACACTGAAGCTTTCTTT.

This clone is a singleton in its sample. The chain recombines TRBV6-6 with TRBJ2-7; D not certain. V was pared by 7 bases and J by 2 bases, with 15 bases between. The CDR3 spans 14 residues. Germline V gene lookup returns CDR1 MNHNY and CDR2 SVGAGI (reference sequence). The chain's CDR3 is CASIRQDSTYEQYF. CDR3 DNA: TGTGCCAGCATACGGCAAGACTCAACCTACGAGCAGTACTTC.

The chain recombines TRBV27 with TRBJ2-7; D perhaps matches TRBD2 (5 bases). Germline CDR1 MNHEY, CDR2 SMNVEV (reference sequence). The V and J ends lost 3 bases and 0 bases respectively, with 15 bases between them. This CDR3 is built from 16 residues. CDR3 coding DNA: TGTGCCAGCAGTTTGTTCATGCCTGGGAGCTCCTACGAGCAGTACTTC. This codes for CASSLFMPGSSYEQYF.